This TCR beta chain appears in the sequencing data of a study of cytomegalovirus exposure and HLA in healthy donors. Regarding the study as a whole: 150 to 200 TCR beta chains were listed as cytomegalovirus-associated. As was reported, the classifier diagnosed cytomegalovirus status with high specificity and sensitivity. A later analysis reported that several of the most significant clusters appeared to be linked to common viral pathogens, among them Epstein-Barr virus.

The PCR was carried out with 60 Vbeta primers and 13 Jbeta primers. The protocol was immunoSEQ multiplex PCR, while the TCRdb copy is restricted to in-frame clones and leaves out a portion. The table has 150,000 to 200,000 clones, roughly 80% seen once. As regards this clone: Its target is unknown.

Samples came from healthy bone marrow donors. The CDR3 spans 14 residues. The germline V gene encodes CDR1 MGHRA and CDR2 YSYEKL. Trimming removed 0 bases from V and 6 bases from J, with 11 bases in between. The source material was PBMCs. The receptor comes from a man between 50 and 59 years old in good health and CMV-seronegative. The V gene is TRBV4-1, the J gene TRBJ1-2; no definite D call. Here the CDR3 DNA reads TGCGCCAGCAGCCAAGATCGAGGCAGAAATGGCTACACCTTC. Its protein is CASSQDRGRNGYTF.